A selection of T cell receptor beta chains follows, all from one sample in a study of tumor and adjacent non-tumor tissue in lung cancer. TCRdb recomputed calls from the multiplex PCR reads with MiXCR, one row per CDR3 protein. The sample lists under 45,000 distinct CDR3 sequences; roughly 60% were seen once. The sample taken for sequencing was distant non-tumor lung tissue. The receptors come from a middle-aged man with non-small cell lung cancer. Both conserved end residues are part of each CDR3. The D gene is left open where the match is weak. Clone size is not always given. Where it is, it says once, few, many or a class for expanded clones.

CDR3 protein: CASSWAGSISGLNTEVFF
CDR3 DNA: TGTGCCAGCAGCTGGGCAGGGTCGATATCCGGGTTGAACACTGAAGTTTTCTTT
V gene: TRBV5-6
clone size: -
D gene: -
J gene: TRBJ1-1

CDR3 protein: CSVSDRACHEQYF
CDR3 DNA: TGCAGCGTTAGTGACAGGGCTTGCCACGAGCAGTACTTC
V gene: TRBV29-1
clone size: -
D gene: TRBD1
J gene: TRBJ2-7

CDR3 protein: CASSSTFRSPLHF
CDR3 DNA: TGTGCCAGCAGCTCGACGTTTCGGTCACCCCTCCACTTT
V gene: TRBV6-5
clone size: many
D gene: -
J gene: TRBJ1-6

CDR3 protein: CAIRSEANEKLFF
CDR3 DNA: TGTGCCATCCGCTCGGAGGCTAATGAAAAACTGTTTTTT
V gene: TRBV28
clone size: many
D gene: -
J gene: TRBJ1-4

CDR3 protein: CASSYKGDTQYF
CDR3 DNA: TGTGCCAGCAGTTACAAGGGAGATACGCAGTATTTT
V gene: TRBV6-5
clone size: many
D gene: -
J gene: TRBJ2-3

CDR3 protein: CASSHSGGASDTQYF
CDR3 DNA: TGTGCCAGCAGCCATAGCGGGGGGGCCTCAGATACGCAGTATTTT
V gene: TRBV5-4
clone size: many
D gene: TRBD2
J gene: TRBJ2-3

CDR3 protein: CASSLVAGPPGAKALTF
CDR3 DNA: TGTGCCAGCAGTTTAGTTGCAGGGCCACCTGGGGCCAAGGCCCTGACTTTC
V gene: TRBV12-3/TRBV12-4
clone size: -
D gene: -
J gene: TRBJ2-6

CDR3 protein: CASSPRGRGNTGELFF
CDR3 DNA: TGTGCCAGCAGTCCCAGGGGGCGTGGGAACACCGGGGAGCTGTTTTTT
V gene: TRBV12-3/TRBV12-4
clone size: many
D gene: TRBD1
J gene: TRBJ2-2

CDR3 protein: CASSLDRGPVPHEQCF
CDR3 DNA: TGCGCCAGCAGCTTGGATCGGGGTCCGGTCCCTCACGAGCAGTGCTTC
V gene: TRBV5-1
clone size: -
D gene: -
J gene: TRBJ2-7

CDR3 protein: CVSGSGTIGGYTF
CDR3 DNA: TGTGTCAGCGGCTCCGGGACAATCGGCGGCTACACCTTC
V gene: TRBV7-8
clone size: once
D gene: -
J gene: TRBJ1-2

CDR3 protein: CSAMTGVEQYF
CDR3 DNA: TGCAGCGCAATGACAGGGGTCGAGCAGTACTTC
V gene: TRBV29-1
clone size: medium-sized
D gene: TRBD1
J gene: TRBJ2-7